The entry below describes one T cell receptor beta chain. Its antigen is still unknown. Per-nucleotide qualities are absent, and no much larger clonotype sits a single base away. The source of the sample is a study of cytomegalovirus exposure and HLA in healthy donors (TCRdb year 2017). Context from the whole study: An earlier analysis of a few hundred of the donors reported about 260 Gb of sequence data and around 110 million unique TCR beta sequences obtained from roughly 180 million T cells. An early release covering 500 to 750 HLA-typed donors comprised roughly 300 gigabases of sequencing data and some 79 million unique TCR sequences. Among the roughly 400 genotyped donors, around 79% belonged to the genetic ancestry cluster associated with self-reported Caucasian donors. The study was designed to test whether signatures of past pathogen exposure could be identified by cataloging public T cell receptors. The study used immunosequencing to profile the T cell repertoires of 666 subjects and linked those repertoires to cytomegalovirus serostatus. A separate validation cohort of 100 to 150 different subjects was used in addition to the 666-subject first cohort. To predict cytomegalovirus infection status, the study brought together high-throughput TCR immunosequencing, statistical association of individual TCRs with disease status, and machine learning. A later analysis re-examined previously published TCR beta repertoires from just over 650 donors and added high-resolution HLA genotyping to investigate patterns of TCR occurrence. In the later analysis, no new phenotypic data were used to find candidate immune exposures; instead, reliance was placed on TCR beta sequences and their occurrence across donors. To decide whether each TCR beta V gene segment behaved as functional or pseudogenic, an earlier analysis of approximately 600 of the donors relied on high-throughput TCR beta sequencing. Alongside the repertoire data, information on donor age, sex, ethnicity and CMV serostatus was compiled. In a later genetic analysis, genome-wide SNP genotypes for about 55% of the roughly 670 donors were used, and that subset was treated as a discovery cohort. Every discovery cohort repertoire had been produced on one sequencing platform. Both class I and class II loci were covered by HLA typing, at four-digit resolution. The number of donors typed differed by locus, with roughly 620-630 for A, B, C, DRB1 and DQB1, 522 for DQA1, 600 to 610 for DPA1, and some 440 for DPB1. Because of strong linkage in the cohort, roughly five DR-DQ haplotypes were treated as single units for association and clustering. Across some 400 genotyped donors of the cohort, an average of approximately 220,000 unique TCR beta nucleotide sequences per donor were sequenced, and 15% to 20% of those sequences were non-productive.

CDR1 and CDR2, looked up from the germline V gene (reference sequence), are LNHDA and SQIVND. V and J are trimmed by 3 bases and 7 bases, and the gene matches miss 8 bases of the junction. From the cysteine through the phenylalanine, the CDR3 covers 15 amino acids. Left in the record is the CDR3 DNA by itself, 45 bases read in frame from the first base. In total, about 650 healthy bone marrow donors made up the cohort. At the time of sampling, all cohort members were nominally healthy, though unrecorded immune exposures were likely present. The donor was CMV seropositive and belonged to the group of 270 or so seropositive cohort members. A peripheral blood sample was collected from each donor, and TCR beta sequencing was performed on peripheral blood mononuclear cells. Genomic DNA extraction from the blood cell samples was performed with the Qiagen DNeasy Blood Extraction Kit. The library was produced with the immunoSEQ multiplex PCR assay. For the multiplex PCR, a mixture combining 60 forward primers for TCR Vbeta segments and 13 reverse primers for TCR Jbeta segments was used. The CDR3 region of rearranged TCR beta genes was amplified from genomic DNA with a multiplex PCR assay. Amplified TCR beta libraries were sequenced as 87-base-pair reads on the Illumina HiSeq System. The authors processed their data as follows. A later analysis counted approximately 74 million unique TCR beta chains across the approximately 700 repertoires, and around 9.9 million of these chains were shared by at least two donors. Raw reads were error-corrected and collapsed into unique sequences with a nearest-neighbor algorithm that merged closely related sequences to remove PCR and sequencing errors. V, D and J gene segments were assigned by aligning CDR3 sequences to IMGT reference sequences. For a sequence to be retained, at least a six-nucleotide match to both a V gene segment and a J gene segment was required. A rearrangement was called productive if the CDR3 had no stop codons and remained in frame with V and J, and every other rearrangement was called non-productive. CDR3 was defined by IMGT convention, running from the second conserved V-encoded cysteine to the conserved J-encoded phenylalanine. Sequences without an unambiguous match to a single V gene segment were excluded from the earlier analysis of almost 600 of the donors. In an earlier analysis of approximately 590 of the donors, V segments were called functional above 56.7% productive rearrangements and were called segregating when the between-donor standard deviation exceeded 5%. A statistical classification framework was developed to diagnose cytomegalovirus status using the catalog of TCR beta chain sequences. V and J gene assignment, in a later analysis, came from comparing TCR nucleotide sequences with IMGT/GENE-DB human TR gene sequences. The TCRdist pipeline was used in a later analysis to assign CDR3 sequences and most-parsimonious VDJ recombination scenarios. A later analysis defined each TCR beta chain by its CDR3 amino acid sequence plus V-gene family, and excluded reads lacking a unique V-gene family. In a later analysis, several hundred highly shared, low-generation-probability nucleotide sequences were removed to address suspected cross-contamination and a sequencing artifact. In a later analysis, a clonal expansion index was calculated for each public chain from normalized within-repertoire ranks of inferred template counts. A later analysis computed generation probabilities with a VDJ recombination model fitted to out-of-frame rearrangements, and checked the results against IGoR. In a later analysis, TCR-TCR, TCR-HLA and TCR-CMV co-occurrence was scored with hypergeometric tests, and a repertoire-size bias correction was applied to TCR pairs. False discovery rates were estimated in a later analysis by permuting HLA or CMV assignments 20 times. In a later analysis, co-occurring TCRs were grouped with DBSCAN, and TCRdist sequence similarity was added when clustering was performed within HLA-allele-positive subsets. Co-occurrence clustering excluded repertoires with fewer than 30,000 or more than 120,000 public chains, plus five with anomalous nucleotide sharing. TCRdb retrieved this table from immuneACCESS and kept in-frame rearrangements only. Not all clones are present; in checked studies, unresolved V genes account for under half, and no reason is known for the remainder. V and J calls and clone size are copied from that table; D and trimming were computed from the DNA. The sample table holds about 100,000 clones, of which roughly 70% were seen once. Clones ranked in the top ten supply about a tenth of the sample.

Broader findings and caveats from the paper: A later analysis found that TCR association rates varied across HLA loci, with DRB1 alleles showing the most associated TCRs and HLA-C alleles the fewest. In a later genetic analysis, fewer N-insertions in productive TCRs were reported among donors in an Asian-associated ancestry cluster than the roughly 670-donor mean. Cytomegalovirus status was reported to be diagnosed by the classifier with high specificity and sensitivity in both the original and validation cohorts. The authors suggested that the approach could potentially be extended to other disease states and immunological phenotypes. Correlated functional status among segregating V segments might reflect linkage disequilibrium, but an unknown experimental factor could not be ruled out. Only TCR beta chains were sequenced in this cohort, and the absence of alpha or paired-chain data limited detectable features. According to a later analysis, most CMV-associated TCR beta chains appeared to be HLA-restricted, and the HLA associations seemed to be driven largely by CMV exposure. When HLA alleles, especially DR and DQ, strongly co-occurred, TCR associations were difficult to assign to individual alleles. In vitro tests confirmed that a few of the cytomegalovirus-associated TCR beta chains recognize cytomegalovirus antigens. Because HLA typing was unavailable for some donors at each locus, only the typed subset was used in association tests. The presence/absence analyses assumed that sequencing depth was roughly uniform across donors, and that assumption may not be true. In a later analysis, several top co-occurrence clusters were reported to appear linked to parvovirus B19, influenza, CMV and Epstein-Barr virus. Because counts were too low, about 15 rarely observed V segments, including chromosome 9 orphons, were left out of the earlier analysis of 500 to 650 of the donors. An association between a missense DCLRE1C variant and V-gene and J-gene trimming of TCR beta chains was found in a later genetic analysis and replicated in an independent cohort. The study gave a list of roughly 150 TCR beta chains associated with cytomegalovirus. While some public TCRs were present in many individuals, most TCR sequences turned up only very rarely across donors. In a later analysis, HLA-associated TCR beta chains were found to be more clonally expanded and to have lower generation probabilities than equally common non-associated chains. A cluster of highly shared sequence variants was judged likely to represent a technical artifact of the sequencing pipeline. In a later analysis, 15,000 to 20,000 TCR beta sequences were associated with specific HLA alleles at a false discovery rate of 0.05. The only immune exposure information available for the cohort was CMV serostatus. A further reported finding was that TCR beta sequences accurately predicted the HLA-A and HLA-B alleles for most subjects in the first cohort. Some IMGT-functional V segments, including TRBV6-2 and TRBV6-3, could not be distinguished by the 87-base-pair reads and were therefore excluded. In an earlier analysis of a few hundred of the donors, most TCR beta V segments were observed in productive rearrangements about 87% or about 30% of the time, broadly matching IMGT annotations.

The sequence came from a man aged 40-50 years in good health and CMV-seropositive. The chain links TRBV19 with TRBJ2-1, with 8 middle bases fitting TRBD2. Sample: PBMCs. The nucleotide sequence is TGTGCCAGTAGTATGGGGTCCCGGGGGGGGAATGAGCAGTTCTTC. This encodes CASSMGSRGGNEQFF.